This TCR beta chain was sequenced during a study of cytomegalovirus exposure and HLA in healthy donors. The study ran its PCR with 60 Vbeta and 13 Jbeta primers. Method: immunoSEQ multiplex PCR; TCRdb's copy keeps in-frame clones and lacks some. The sample holds some 110,000 clones. CDR3 length: 16 amino acids. V shed 5 bases and J 5 bases; nucleotides not matched to a gene: 13. The germline V gene encodes CDR1 LGHNA and CDR2 YSLEER. The sequenced sample consisted of PBMCs. The clonotype comes from a man aged 35-49 years in good health and CMV-seropositive. The V gene is TRBV4-3, the J gene TRBJ1-1; TRBD1 matches 8 bases. This CDR3 is CASSERTGLGVTEAFF. The CDR3 DNA reads as TGCGCCAGCAGCGAGAGGACAGGGTTGGGGGTTACTGAAGCTTTCTTT.